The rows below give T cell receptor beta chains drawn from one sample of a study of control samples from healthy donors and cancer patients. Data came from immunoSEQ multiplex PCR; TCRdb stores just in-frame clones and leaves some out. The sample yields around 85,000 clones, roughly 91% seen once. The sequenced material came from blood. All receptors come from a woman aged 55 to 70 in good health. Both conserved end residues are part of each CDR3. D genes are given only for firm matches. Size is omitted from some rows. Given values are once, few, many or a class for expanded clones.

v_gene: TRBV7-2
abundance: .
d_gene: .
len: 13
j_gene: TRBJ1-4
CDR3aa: CASSFVKGEKLFF
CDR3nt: TGTGCCAGCAGCTTCGTTAAGGGTGAAAAACTGTTTTTT

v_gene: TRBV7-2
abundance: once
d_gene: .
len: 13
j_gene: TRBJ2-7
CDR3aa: CASSPHRMYEQYF
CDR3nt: TGTGCCAGCAGCCCCCACAGGATGTACGAGCAGTACTTC

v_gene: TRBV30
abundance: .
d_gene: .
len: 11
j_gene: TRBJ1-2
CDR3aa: CAWKGVYGYTF
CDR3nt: TGTGCCTGGAAGGGAGTCTATGGCTACACCTTC

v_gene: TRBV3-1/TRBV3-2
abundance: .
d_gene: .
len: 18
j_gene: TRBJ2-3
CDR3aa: CASSRPFRDSFRRDTQYF
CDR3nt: TGTGCCAGCAGCCGACCTTTCCGGGACTCCTTCCGTCGAGATACGCAGTATTTT

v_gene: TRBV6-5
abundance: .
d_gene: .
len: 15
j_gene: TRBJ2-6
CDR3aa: CASRLRESGANVLTF
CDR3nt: TGTGCCAGCAGGCTCAGAGAATCTGGGGCCAACGTCCTGACTTTC

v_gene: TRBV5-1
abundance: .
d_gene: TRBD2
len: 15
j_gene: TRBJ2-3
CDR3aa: CASARTSPNTDTQYF
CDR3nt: TGCGCCAGCGCCCGGACTAGCCCAAACACAGATACGCAGTATTTT

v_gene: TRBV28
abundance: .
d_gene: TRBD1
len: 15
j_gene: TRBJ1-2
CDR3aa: CASSPGTAVYYGYTF
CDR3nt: TGTGCCAGCAGCCCCGGGACAGCCGTCTACTATGGCTACACCTTC

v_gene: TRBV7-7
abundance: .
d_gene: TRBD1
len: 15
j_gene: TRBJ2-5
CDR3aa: CASSSLTGAQETQYF
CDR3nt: TGTGCCAGCAGCAGCCTAACAGGGGCCCAAGAGACCCAGTACTTC

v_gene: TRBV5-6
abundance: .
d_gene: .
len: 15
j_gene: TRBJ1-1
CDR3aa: CASSFAGRGNFGAFF
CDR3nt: TGTGCCAGCAGCTTTGCGGGACGGGGGAACTTTGGAGCTTTCTTT

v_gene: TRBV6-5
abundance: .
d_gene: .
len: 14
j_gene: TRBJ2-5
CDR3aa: CASRPPGTPETQYF
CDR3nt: TGTGCCAGCAGACCACCCGGGACACCTGAGACCCAGTACTTC

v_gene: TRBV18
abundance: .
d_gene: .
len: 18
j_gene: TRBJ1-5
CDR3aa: CASSPRRQKDHSNQPQHF
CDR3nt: TGTGCCAGCTCACCACGAAGGCAGAAGGACCATAGCAATCAGCCCCAGCATTTT

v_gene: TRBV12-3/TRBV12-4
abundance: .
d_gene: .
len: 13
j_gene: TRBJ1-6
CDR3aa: CASSLARGTPEHF
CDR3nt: TGTGCCAGCAGTTTAGCGCGGGGGACACCTGAACACTTT

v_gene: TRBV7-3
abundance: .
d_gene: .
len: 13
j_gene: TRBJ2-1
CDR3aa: CASSLTYSNEQFF
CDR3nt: TGTGCCAGCAGCTTAACGTATAGCAATGAGCAGTTCTTC

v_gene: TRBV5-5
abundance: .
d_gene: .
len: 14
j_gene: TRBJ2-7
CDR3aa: CASSFSAHLGAQYF
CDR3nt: TGTGCCAGCAGCTTCTCAGCGCATCTTGGGGCGCAGTACTTC

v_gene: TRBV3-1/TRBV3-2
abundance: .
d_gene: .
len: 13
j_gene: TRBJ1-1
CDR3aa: CASSQVKNTEAFF
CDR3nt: TGTGCCAGCAGCCAAGTTAAGAACACTGAAGCTTTCTTT

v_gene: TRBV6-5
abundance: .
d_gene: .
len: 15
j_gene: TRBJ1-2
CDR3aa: CASSYSLGIGAGYTF
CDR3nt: TGTGCCAGCAGTTACTCGCTAGGGATTGGGGCGGGCTACACCTTC

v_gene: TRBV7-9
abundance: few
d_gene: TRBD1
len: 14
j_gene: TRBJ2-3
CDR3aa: CASSSQGAQDTQYF
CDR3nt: TGTGCCAGCAGCTCTCAGGGGGCACAGGATACGCAGTATTTT